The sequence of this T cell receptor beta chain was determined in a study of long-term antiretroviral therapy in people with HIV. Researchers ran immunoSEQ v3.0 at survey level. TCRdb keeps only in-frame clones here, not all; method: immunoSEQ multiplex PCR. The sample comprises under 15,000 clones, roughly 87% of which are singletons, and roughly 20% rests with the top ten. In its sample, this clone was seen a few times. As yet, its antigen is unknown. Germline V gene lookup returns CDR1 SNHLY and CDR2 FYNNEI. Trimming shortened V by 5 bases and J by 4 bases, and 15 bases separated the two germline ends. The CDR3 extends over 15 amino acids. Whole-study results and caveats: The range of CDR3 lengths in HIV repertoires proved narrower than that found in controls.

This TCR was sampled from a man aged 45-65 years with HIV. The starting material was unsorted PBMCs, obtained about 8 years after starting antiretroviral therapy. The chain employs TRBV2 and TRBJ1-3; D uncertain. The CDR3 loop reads CASSQDVSLGNTIYF. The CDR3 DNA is TGTGCCAGCAGTCAAGACGTGAGTCTCGGAAACACCATATATTTT.